The 23 T cell receptor beta chains given below trace back to one sample, sequenced in a study of shared clonotypes between healthy human individuals. Cells designated naive CD8 were CD45RO-negative and were positively selected for CCR7, with terminally differentiated effector memory CD45RA+ cells excluded. Some clones are missing from TCRdb's copy, which holds only in-frame ones; the method was immunoSEQ multiplex PCR. The sample shows roughly 2,000,000 clones, approximately 92% of them seen only once. The specimen sequenced was naive CD8+ T cells from PBMCs. The source is a man aged 18 to 29 in good health. Some clones in this sample may be carry-over from other donors' samples.

The J gene is TRBJ2-4, the V gene TRBV4-3, with 12 bases aligning to TRBD2. Germline CDR1 LGHNA, CDR2 YSLEER. The trim removed 4 bases at V and 2 bases at J, leaving 3 bases unmatched. The CDR3 has 16 amino acids. The CDR3 loop is CASSPLAGGPKNIQYF. DNA for the CDR3: TGCGCCAGCAGCCCACTAGCGGGAGGACCCAAAAACATTCAGTACTTC.

The CDR3 is CASSLSFPVSGKYTGELFF. The CDR3 bases are TGTGCCAGCAGCTTATCGTTCCCCGTTAGCGGGAAATACACCGGGGAGCTGTTTTTT. The chain joins TRBV7-9 to TRBJ2-2, with 8 bases fitting TRBD2. The CDR3 sequence is 19 residues long. The trim removed 2 bases at V and 3 bases at J, leaving 14 bases unmatched. Germline V CDR1 and CDR2: SEHNR, FQNEAQ (reference sequence).

This chain links TRBV11-2 with TRBJ2-7; tentative D call: TRBD2 (6 bases). V was pared by 4 bases and J by 0 bases, with 13 bases between. The CDR3 has 15 residues. Germline CDR1 is SGHAT and CDR2 is FQNNGV. CDR3 amino acids: CASSWDRGTSYEQYF. The CDR3 DNA is TGTGCCAGCAGCTGGGACCGGGGGACCTCCTACGAGCAGTACTTC.

This sequence joins TRBV14 and TRBJ2-1, with 8 bases matching TRBD2. Germline CDR1 and CDR2: SGHDN and FVKESK. The CDR3 spans 15 residues. The V gene end was trimmed by 4 bases and the J gene end by 3 bases; junction bases not matched to a gene: 5. The CDR3 DNA is TGTGCCAGCAGCCGACCCGGGACTAGCTACAATGAGCAGTTCTTC. It is translated as CASSRPGTSYNEQFF. Full variable domain (outside the CDR3, taken from reference TRBV14 and TRBJ2-1): EAGVTQFPSHSVIEKGQTVTLRCDPISGHDNLYWYRRVMGKEIKFLLHFVKESKQDESGMPNNRFLAERTGGTYSTLKVQPAELEDSGVYFCASSRPGTSYNEQFFGPGTRLTVL.

The chain combines TRBV28 with TRBJ2-5, with 9 bases matching TRBD2. Losses at the gene ends were 3 bases for V and 3 bases for J; bases not matched to a gene: 5. From germline, CDR1 is MDHEN and CDR2 SYDVKM. The CDR3 sequence is 15 residues long. CDR3 region: CASSLMAGGEETQYF. The CDR3 region has the DNA TGTGCCAGCAGTTTGATGGCGGGAGGGGAAGAGACCCAGTACTTC.

This sequence joins TRBV6-5 and TRBJ2-1; 9 positions match TRBD2. This CDR3 comprises 13 residues. The trim removed 11 bases at V and 8 bases at J, leaving 10 bases unmatched. Germline V gives CDR1 MNHEY, CDR2 SVGAGI. CDR3 residues: CAVGGRGKDEQFF. In DNA form, the CDR3 reads TGTGCCGTCGGCGGGAGGGGCAAGGATGAGCAGTTCTTC.

Here the CDR3 reads CAARGTATYEQYF. The CDR3, as DNA: TGTGCCGCCCGAGGGACAGCCACCTACGAGCAGTACTTC. The chain employs TRBV28 and TRBJ2-7; TRBD1 matches at 7 bases. Germline-derived CDR1 and CDR2 are MDHEN and SYDVKM. V lost 11 bases to trimming and J lost 2 bases; unmatched junction nucleotides: 9. The CDR3 sequence is 13 residues long.

The gene calls are TRBV7-3 and TRBJ1-3, with TRBD1 as a possible D gene (6 bases). V lost 5 bases and J 4 bases, leaving 15 bases between the germline ends. Germline values: CDR1 SGHTA, CDR2 FQGTGA. This CDR3 contains 15 residues. The CDR3 DNA follows: TGTGCCAGCAGCCCAAGCAGGGGCTCGGGAAACACCATATATTTT. It yields the protein CASSPSRGSGNTIYF.

This clone was seen just once. The rearrangement uses TRBV4-2 and TRBJ2-1; TRBD2 is a possible D gene (7 bases). Trimming took off 7 bases at V and 0 bases at J, with 16 bases between the two ends. This CDR3 is 16 amino acids long. Germline assignment: CDR1 LGHNA and CDR2 YNFKEQ. The CDR3 reads CASKTEGGSSYNEQFF. CDR3 bases: TGTGCCAGCAAAACGGAGGGGGGGAGCTCCTACAATGAGCAGTTCTTC.

J is TRBJ2-1 and V is TRBV5-1; TRBD2 aligns across 10 bases. CDR1 and CDR2 from the germline V gene are SGHRS and YFSETQ. The CDR3 has 15 residues. With 4 bases clipped from V and 5 bases from J, the junction kept 6 bases outside the gene matches. The CDR3 sequence is CASSPGAGGNNEQFF. CDR3 sequence (DNA): TGCGCCAGCAGCCCAGGAGCGGGAGGGAACAATGAGCAGTTCTTC.

A few counts support this clone. The chain joins TRBV2 to TRBJ2-2; D is ambiguous. Trimming removed 8 bases from V and 2 bases from J, with 9 bases in between. The CDR3 sequence is 13 residues long. Germline-derived CDR1 and CDR2 are SNHLY and FYNNEI. CDR3 bases: TGTGCCAGCGTATCCGGAAACACCGGGGAGCTGTTTTTT. Translating it yields CASVSGNTGELFF.

The V gene is TRBV27, the J gene TRBJ2-6; 8 bases line up with TRBD1. Germline-derived CDR1 and CDR2 are MNHEY and SMNVEV (reference sequence). The CDR3 runs to 17 residues. J was trimmed by 1 base and V by 7 bases; bases with no gene match: 9. In nucleotides, the CDR3 is TGTGCCAGCACGTCGTGGGACAGGCTTTCTGGGGCCAACGTCCTGACTTTC. This sequence encodes CASTSWDRLSGANVLTF.

The chain joins TRBV4-3 to TRBJ1-2; D call uncertain. The germline gives CDR1 LGHNA, CDR2 YSLEER. With 0 bases removed from V and 3 bases from J, the gap between germline ends came to 14 bases. The CDR3 extends over 16 amino acids. This CDR3 reads CASSQDLRGPYYGYTF. The CDR3 nucleotides are TGCGCCAGCAGCCAAGATCTTAGAGGACCTTACTATGGCTACACCTTC.

This clone was seen a handful of times. The V call is TRBV7-9, the J call TRBJ1-1, with D perhaps matching TRBD1 (6 bases). The V end was cut by 3 bases, the J end by 3 bases, with 14 bases between. The CDR3 sequence is 15 residues long. Germline lookup yields CDR1 SEHNR and CDR2 FQNEAQ (reference sequence). CDR3 region: CASSFPRGRDTEAFF. CDR3 DNA sequence: TGTGCCAGCAGCTTCCCCAGGGGCAGGGACACTGAAGCTTTCTTT. Drawing the rest from reference TRBV7-9 and TRBJ1-1, the complete variable domain is DTGVSQNPRHKITKRGQNVTFRCDPISEHNRLYWYRQTLGQGPEFLTYFQNEAQLEKSRLLSDRFSAERPKGSFSTLEIQRTEQGDSAMYLCASSFPRGRDTEAFFGQGTRLTVV.

The chain recombines TRBV19 with TRBJ2-7; 9 bases agree with TRBD2. V was clipped by 5 bases and J by 3 bases; unmatched bases: 5. The CDR3 is made up of 14 amino acids. Germline assignment: CDR1 LNHDA and CDR2 SQIVND (reference sequence). CDR3 sequence reads: CASSASTSGYEQYF. The CDR3 coding sequence is TGTGCCAGTAGTGCCTCGACTAGCGGCTACGAGCAGTACTTC.

CDR3 protein: CASSVLAGEVDEQFF. The DNA of the CDR3 is TGTGCCAGCAGCGTCCTAGCGGGAGAGGTGGATGAGCAGTTCTTC. The rearrangement joins TRBV7-9 to TRBJ2-1, with TRBD2 matching 10 bases. Per germline, CDR1 SEHNR and CDR2 FQNEAQ (reference sequence). V lost 5 bases, J lost 8 bases, and 9 bases stayed unmatched. The length of the CDR3 is 15 residues.

The chain is built from TRBV9 and TRBJ2-1; weak D call: TRBD2 (7 bases). Germline CDR1 reads SGDLS; CDR2 reads YYNGEE. V dropped 4 bases and J dropped 8 bases, with 25 bases sitting between them. The CDR3 totals 17 residues. Written as DNA, the CDR3 is TGTGCCAGCAGCCGACGACCGGGGGGCGCGGGGATATATGAGCAGTTCTTC. Amino acids: CASSRRPGGAGIYEQFF.

The V gene is TRBV9, the J gene TRBJ1-4, with D uncertain. V was cut by 2 bases and J by 4 bases, with 9 bases left in between. The CDR3 length is 14 residues. Germline values: CDR1 SGDLS, CDR2 YYNGEE. Written as DNA, the CDR3 is TGTGCCAGCAGCGTTCCCGGGCTTAATGAAAAACTGTTTTTT. Translation: CASSVPGLNEKLFF.

This rearrangement joins TRBV6-4 to TRBJ2-2; 9 bases agree with TRBD1. This CDR3 spans 16 amino acids. V was clipped by 0 bases and J by 4 bases; unmatched bases: 3. Germline values: CDR1 MRHNA, CDR2 SNTAGT. In DNA form, the CDR3 reads TGTGCCAGCAGTGACTCGACAGGGGGAACCACCGGGGAGCTGTTTTTT. Protein product: CASSDSTGGTTGELFF.

This chain joins TRBV6-5 and TRBJ2-5; 14 bases fit TRBD2. The CDR3 length is 15 residues. J was trimmed by 5 bases and V by 7 bases; bases with no gene match: 6. Germline values: CDR1 MNHEY, CDR2 SVGAGI. CDR3 nucleotide sequence: TGTGCCAGCACTCGACTAGCGGGAGGGGGGGAGACCCAGTACTTC. It codes for CASTRLAGGGETQYF.

This clone has a single count. This chain links TRBV2 with TRBJ1-2, with D perhaps TRBD1 (5 bases). Trimming took off 0 bases at V and 6 bases at J, with 17 bases between the two ends. Germline values: CDR1 SNHLY, CDR2 FYNNEI. The CDR3 is 16 residues long. The CDR3 loop reads CASSEAGQGPGDGYTF. CDR3 nucleotides: TGTGCCAGCAGTGAAGCAGGTCAGGGACCTGGGGATGGCTACACCTTC.

The V call is TRBV7-9, the J call TRBJ2-1, with 8 bases aligning to TRBD1. The CDR3 totals 14 residues. Looked up from germline, CDR1 is SEHNR and CDR2 is FQNEAQ (reference sequence). Trimming took 0 bases from V and 8 from J; bases not matched to a gene: 3. The CDR3 loop reads CASSLAWTGHEQFF. CDR3 sequence (DNA): TGTGCCAGCAGCTTAGCATGGACAGGGCATGAGCAGTTCTTC.

V usage is TRBV11-2 and J usage is TRBJ1-2; D uncertain. Germline V gene lookup returns CDR1 SGHAT and CDR2 FQNNGV. The CDR3 runs to 14 residues. V lost 0 bases to trimming and J lost 4 bases, with 9 bases between them. The chain's CDR3 is CASSLEPGAYGYTF. CDR3 in DNA: TGTGCCAGCAGCTTAGAGCCAGGAGCCTATGGCTACACCTTC.